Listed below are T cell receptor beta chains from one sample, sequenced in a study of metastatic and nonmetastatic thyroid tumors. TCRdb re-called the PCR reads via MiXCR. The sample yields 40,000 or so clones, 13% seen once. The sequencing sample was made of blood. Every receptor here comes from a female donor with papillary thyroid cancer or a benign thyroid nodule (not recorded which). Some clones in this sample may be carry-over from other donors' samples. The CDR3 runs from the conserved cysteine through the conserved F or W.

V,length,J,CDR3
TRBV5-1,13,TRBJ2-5,CASSYEDGETQYF
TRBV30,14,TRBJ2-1,CAWSVFSSYNEQFF
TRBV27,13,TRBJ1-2,CASSSVPAYGYTF
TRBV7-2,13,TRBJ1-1,CASSLVMNTEAFF
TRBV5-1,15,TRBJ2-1,CASSPGQGSGNERFF
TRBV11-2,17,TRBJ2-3,CASSPSRGGRNTDTQYF
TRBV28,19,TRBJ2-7,CASSPLGDRGRLISYEQYF
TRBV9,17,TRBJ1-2,CASSVSGDTRDRYGYTF
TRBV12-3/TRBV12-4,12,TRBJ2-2,CASSYRGGELFF
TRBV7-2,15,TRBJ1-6,CASSLALTYNSPLHF
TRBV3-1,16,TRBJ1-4,CASSQVPGAQGEKLFF
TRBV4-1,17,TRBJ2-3,CASSQEGGGSLADTQYF
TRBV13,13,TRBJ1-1,CASSFVRGTEAFF
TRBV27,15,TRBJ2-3,CATLAGGPGTDTQYF
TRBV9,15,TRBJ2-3,CASSVEARNTDTQYF
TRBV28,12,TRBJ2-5,CASASGKETQYF
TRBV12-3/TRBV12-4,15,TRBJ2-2,CASSFGWTSTGELFF
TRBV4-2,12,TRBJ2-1,CASSQPDREQFF
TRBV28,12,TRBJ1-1,CASRYSYTEAFF
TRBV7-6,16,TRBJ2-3,CASSLESAVPPDTQYF
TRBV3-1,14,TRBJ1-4,CASSQVRVGEKLFF
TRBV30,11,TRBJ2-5,CAWSLGETQYF
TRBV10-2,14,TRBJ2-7,CASSVLVGDHEKYF
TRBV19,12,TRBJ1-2,CASSISREGYTF
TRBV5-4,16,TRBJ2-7,CASSTRTSGRNHEQYF
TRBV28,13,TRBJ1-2,CASSLILRVVYTF
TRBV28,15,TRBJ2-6,CASYPGGAGANVLTF
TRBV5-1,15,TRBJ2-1,CASSLEASGRGEQFF
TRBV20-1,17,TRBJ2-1,CSARSLPLAGALPLQFF
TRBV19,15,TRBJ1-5,CASSALDRENQPQHF
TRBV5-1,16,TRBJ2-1,CASSSVTSGSHFEQFF
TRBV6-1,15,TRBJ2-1,CAGNPLGGDYNEQFF
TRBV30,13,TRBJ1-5,CAWNPGFSQPQHF
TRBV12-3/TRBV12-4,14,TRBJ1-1,CASRAVRGNTEAFF
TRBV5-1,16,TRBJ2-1,CASRPASGDSYNEQFF
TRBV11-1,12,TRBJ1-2,CASSPTSYGYTF
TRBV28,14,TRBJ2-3,CASSFSASTDTQYF
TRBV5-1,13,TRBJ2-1,CASSLVLRGEQFF
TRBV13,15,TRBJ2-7,CASSTGKMSSYEQYF
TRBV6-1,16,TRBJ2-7,CASSPTRTGKIYEQYF
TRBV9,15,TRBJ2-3,CASSGSGRTTDTQYF